What follows are 20 T cell receptor beta chains derived from one specimen sequenced in a study of blood T cell repertoires in COVID-19. Assay used: immunoSEQ multiplex PCR; TCRdb lists only in-frame clones, some missing. Of some 150,000 clones listed, about 80% are singletons. Sequenced input: peripheral blood. These receptors were taken from a human donor in a cohort sampled during active COVID-19.

This clone appeared a few times. The chain is built from TRBV10-1 and TRBJ2-2, with TRBD1 as a possible D gene (6 bases). The V end lost 3 bases, the J end lost 4 bases, and 9 bases lay between the germline ends. CDR3 length equals 14 residues. In germline, CDR1 is WNHNN, CDR2 SYGVQD (reference sequence). Written as DNA, the CDR3 is TGCGCCAGCAGTGACCAACAGGGCACCGGGGAGCTGTTTTTT. Its translation is CASSDQQGTGELFF.

The genes are TRBV6-1 and TRBJ2-7, with a tentative D call TRBD2 (5 bases). Germline CDR1 is MNHNS and CDR2 is SASEGT. The CDR3 runs to 14 residues. The ends were cut back, 1 base at V and 4 bases at J, with 11 bases in the middle. This CDR3 is CASSEGGRIYEQYF. The CDR3 DNA reads as TGTGCCAGCAGTGAAGGTGGGAGAATTTACGAGCAGTACTTC.

This clone is a singleton in its sample. This chain joins TRBV5-1 and TRBJ1-4; D is ambiguous. Germline values: CDR1 SGHRS, CDR2 YFSETQ. The CDR3 runs to 14 residues. V was cut by 2 bases and J by 5 bases, with 10 bases left in between. CDR3 nucleotides: TGCGCCAGCAGCTTCCAGGCTGGGAATGAAAAACTGTTTTTT. Translating it yields CASSFQAGNEKLFF.

The V call is TRBV4-1, the J call TRBJ2-3, with 10 bases aligning to TRBD1. Germline-derived CDR1 and CDR2 are MGHRA and YSYEKL. The V gene end was trimmed by 1 base and the J gene end by 1 base; junction bases not matched to a gene: 5. This CDR3 is 17 amino acids long. CDR3 sequence: CASSQVQTGGRTDTQYF. Written as DNA, the CDR3 is TGCGCCAGCAGCCAAGTTCAGACAGGGGGCCGCACAGATACGCAGTATTTT.

This clone occurred once. The rearrangement joins TRBV6-6 to TRBJ2-5, with 7 positions matching TRBD1. This CDR3 has 15 amino acids. V shed 2 bases, J shed 2 bases, and the junction held 5 bases outside the gene matches. CDR1 is MNHNY and CDR2 is SVGAGI in the germline V gene (reference sequence). Written as DNA, the CDR3 is TGTGCCAGCAGTTACCCCCAGACAGGGCAAGAGACCCAGTACTTC. Translating gives CASSYPQTGQETQYF.

The chain is built from TRBV6-5 and TRBJ1-1; D not resolved. CDR1 is MNHEY, CDR2 SVGAGI, per germline. The ends were cut back, 7 bases at V and 1 base at J, with 10 bases in the middle. The CDR3 consists of 13 residues. CDR3 region: CASKRGKNTEAFF. CDR3 DNA sequence: TGTGCCAGCAAACGAGGGAAGAACACTGAAGCTTTCTTT.

J is TRBJ2-3 and V is TRBV5-1, with 11 bases matching TRBD2. This CDR3 is 17 amino acids long. The ends lost 4 bases at V and 2 bases at J; junction bases unmatched: 9. Germline-derived CDR1 and CDR2 are SGHRS and YFSETQ. CDR3 sequence: CASSTRLAGRLTDTQYF. Written as DNA, the CDR3 is TGCGCCAGCAGCACTAGACTAGCGGGGAGACTCACAGATACGCAGTATTTT.

V usage is TRBV9 and J usage is TRBJ2-7, with D tentatively TRBD1 (7 bases). Looked up from germline, CDR1 is SGDLS and CDR2 is YYNGEE. V gave up 0 bases and J gave up 3 bases, with 13 bases separating them. The CDR3 extends over 15 amino acids. The CDR3 bases are TGTGCCAGCAGCGTAGCTACAGGGGAGGTCTACGAGCAGTACTTC. Its translation is CASSVATGEVYEQYF. Full variable domain (remainder filled in from reference TRBV9 and TRBJ2-7): DSGVTQTPKHLITATGQRVTLRCSPRSGDLSVYWYQQSLDQGLQFLIQYYNGEERAKGNILERFSAQQFPDLHSELNLSSLELGDSALYFCASSVATGEVYEQYFGPGTRLTVT.

The chain links TRBV6-2 or TRBV6-3 to TRBJ1-1; 10 bases line up with TRBD1. The CDR3 is made up of 17 amino acids. J was trimmed by 1 base and V by 5 bases; bases with no gene match: 10. Germline V gene data show CDR1 as MNHEY and CDR2 as SVGEGT. CDR3 region: CASSPPRQGAGNTEAFF. Written as DNA, the CDR3 is TGTGCCAGCAGTCCACCGCGACAGGGGGCGGGGAACACTGAAGCTTTCTTT.

The genes are TRBV4-2 and TRBJ2-2; D is unclear. This CDR3 spans 15 amino acids. CDR1 and CDR2 from the germline V gene are LGHNA and YNFKEQ. Between the trimmed V and J ends, which lost 1 base and 3 bases, there was a span of 9 bases. CDR3 nucleotide sequence: TGTGCCAGCAGCCAAGGGTCGGGTGACACCGGGGAGCTGTTTTTT. Translating it yields CASSQGSGDTGELFF.

The chain is built from TRBV7-9 and TRBJ1-4, with D perhaps matching TRBD1 (6 bases). The germline gives CDR1 SEHNR, CDR2 FQNEAQ (reference sequence). V was cut by 5 bases and J by 7 bases, with 14 bases left in between. This CDR3 is 14 amino acids long. CDR3 amino acids: CASSQTVQGEKLFF. CDR3 coding DNA: TGTGCCAGCAGCCAGACTGTACAGGGTGAAAAACTGTTTTTT.

The chain links TRBV5-1 to TRBJ2-7; no reliable D call. The length of the CDR3 is 14 residues. Trimming cost V 0 bases and J 0 bases, with 7 bases left between them. Germline values: CDR1 SGHRS, CDR2 YFSETQ. DNA of the CDR3: TGCGCCAGCAGCTTGGAGTCGGGCTCCTACGAGCAGTACTTC. It translates to CASSLESGSYEQYF.

This rearrangement joins TRBV3-1 (or the pseudogene TRBV3-2) to TRBJ2-7; 12 bases match TRBD2. This CDR3 has 14 residues. V shed 4 bases, J shed 9 bases, and the junction held 7 bases outside the gene matches. Germline V gene lookup returns CDR1 LGHDT and CDR2 YNNKEL (reference sequence). CDR3 coding DNA: TGTGCCAGCAGCCCTGGACTAGCGGGGTTGTTGCAGTACTTC. Protein: CASSPGLAGLLQYF.

The rearrangement joins TRBV11-2 to TRBJ2-1, with TRBD2 matching 8 bases. Germline loops: CDR1 SGHAT, CDR2 FQNNGV. Trimming at V came to 6 bases and at J to 0 bases, leaving 7 bases not matched to a gene. This CDR3 spans 16 amino acids. The chain's CDR3 is CASRDIAGTSYNEQFF. CDR3 in DNA: TGTGCCAGCAGGGATATAGCGGGGACCTCCTACAATGAGCAGTTCTTC.

The chain has TRBV9 and TRBJ2-7; 11 nucleotides line up with TRBD2. The J segment lost 5 bases and the V segment lost 3 bases, leaving 7 bases of the junction unmatched. The CDR3 is 15 residues long. The germline V gene encodes CDR1 SGDLS and CDR2 YYNGEE. The CDR3 bases are TGTGCCAGCAGCGGCTTAGCGGGGGGGCCCCACGAGCAGTACTTC. It encodes CASSGLAGGPHEQYF.

This clone has a single count. The chain links TRBV7-9 to TRBJ2-5; tentatively, D is TRBD2 (6 bases). V lost 8 bases to trimming and J lost 0 bases, with 10 bases between them. The CDR3 has 13 residues. Germline CDR1 and CDR2: SEHNR and FQNEAQ (reference sequence). The CDR3 DNA is TGTGCCAGCGGTGGGGAGGACCAAGAGACCCAGTACTTC. Its protein is CASGGEDQETQYF.

This clone was detected once. The chain combines TRBV11-2 with TRBJ2-1; no clear D. Germline V CDR1 and CDR2: SGHAT, FQNNGV. With 3 bases removed from V and 5 bases from J, the gap between germline ends came to 2 bases. This CDR3 is built from 11 residues. CDR3 sequence: CASSFNNEQFF. For the CDR3, the DNA is TGTGCCAGCAGCTTTAACAATGAGCAGTTCTTC.

This clone was detected once. The gene calls are TRBV2 and TRBJ2-1, with a possible D match to TRBD2 (5 bases). Germline CDR1 and CDR2: SNHLY and FYNNEI. This CDR3 has 17 amino acids. V was trimmed by 2 bases and J by 0 bases, leaving 14 bases between them. The CDR3 spells CASSERSGGLSYNEQFF. The CDR3 bases are TGTGCCAGCAGTGAAAGGTCAGGAGGACTCTCCTACAATGAGCAGTTCTTC.

V is TRBV11-3 and J is TRBJ2-5, with 9 bases identical to TRBD2. Germline assignment: CDR1 SGHNT and CDR2 YENEEA. V was clipped by 5 bases and J by 2 bases; unmatched bases: 3. This CDR3 has 14 residues. The CDR3 bases are TGTGCCAGCAGCGGCGGGGGGGCTCAAGAGACCCAGTACTTC. This codes for CASSGGGAQETQYF.

This chain connects TRBV5-5 to TRBJ2-7; D is possibly TRBD1 (5 bases). The CDR3 extends over 13 amino acids. Germline loops: CDR1 SGHKS, CDR2 YYEKEE (reference sequence). Trimming removed 6 bases at V and 0 bases at J, with 10 bases between. The CDR3 spells CASTVDTSYEQYF. The CDR3, as DNA: TGTGCCAGCACCGTGGACACCTCCTACGAGCAGTACTTC.